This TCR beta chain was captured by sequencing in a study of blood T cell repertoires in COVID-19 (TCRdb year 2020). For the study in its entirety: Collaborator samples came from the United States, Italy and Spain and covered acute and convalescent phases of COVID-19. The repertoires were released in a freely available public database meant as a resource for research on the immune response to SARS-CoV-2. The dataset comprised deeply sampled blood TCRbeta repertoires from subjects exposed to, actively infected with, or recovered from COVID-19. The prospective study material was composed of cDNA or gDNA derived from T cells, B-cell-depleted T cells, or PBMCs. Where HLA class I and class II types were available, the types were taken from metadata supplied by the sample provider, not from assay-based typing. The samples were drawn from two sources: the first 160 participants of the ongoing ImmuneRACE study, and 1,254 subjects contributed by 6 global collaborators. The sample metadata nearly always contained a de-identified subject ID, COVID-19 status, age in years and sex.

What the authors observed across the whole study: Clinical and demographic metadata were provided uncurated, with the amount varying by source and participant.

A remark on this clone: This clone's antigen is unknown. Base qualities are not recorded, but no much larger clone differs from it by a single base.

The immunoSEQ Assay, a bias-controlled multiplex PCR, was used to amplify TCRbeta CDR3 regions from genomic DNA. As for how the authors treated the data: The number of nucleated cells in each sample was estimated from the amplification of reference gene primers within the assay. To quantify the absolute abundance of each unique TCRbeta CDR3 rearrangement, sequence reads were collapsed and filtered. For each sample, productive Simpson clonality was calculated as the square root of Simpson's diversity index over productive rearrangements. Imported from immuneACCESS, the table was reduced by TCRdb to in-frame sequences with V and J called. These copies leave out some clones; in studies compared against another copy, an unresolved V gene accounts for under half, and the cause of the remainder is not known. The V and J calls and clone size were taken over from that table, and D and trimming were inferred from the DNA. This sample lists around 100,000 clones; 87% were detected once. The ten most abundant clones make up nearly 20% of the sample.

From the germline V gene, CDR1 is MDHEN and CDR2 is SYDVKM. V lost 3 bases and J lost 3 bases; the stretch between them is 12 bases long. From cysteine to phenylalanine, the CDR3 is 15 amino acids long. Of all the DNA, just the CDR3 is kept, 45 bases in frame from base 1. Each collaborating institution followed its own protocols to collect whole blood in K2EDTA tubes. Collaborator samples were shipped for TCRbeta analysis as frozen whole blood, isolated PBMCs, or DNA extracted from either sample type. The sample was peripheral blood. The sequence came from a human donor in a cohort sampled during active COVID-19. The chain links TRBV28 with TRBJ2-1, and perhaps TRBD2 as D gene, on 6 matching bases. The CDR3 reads CASSLIADYYNEQFF. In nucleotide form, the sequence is TGTGCCAGCAGTTTGATAGCGGACTACTACAATGAGCAGTTCTTC. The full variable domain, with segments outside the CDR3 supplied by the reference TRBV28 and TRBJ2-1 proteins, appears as DVKVTQSSRYLVKRTGEKVFLECVQDMDHENMFWYRQDPGLGLRLIYFSYDVKMKEKGDIPEGYSVSREKKERFSLILESASTNQTSMYLCASSLIADYYNEQFFGPGTRLTVL.